This T cell receptor (beta chain) was captured in a study of blood T cell repertoires in COVID-19. Overall study: The study drew acute and convalescent COVID-19 samples from the United States, Italy and Spain. Sources were T cells, B-cell-depleted T cells, or PBMCs; the material itself was cDNA or gDNA.

Trimming removed 2 bases from V and 5 bases from J, with 8 bases in between. This CDR3 is 12 amino acids long. Germline V gene sequence: CDR1 SGHDT, CDR2 YYEEEE. TCRdb's copy holds only in-frame clones and misses some; the assay was immunoSEQ multiplex PCR. The repertoire consists of approximately 240,000 clones, with about four fifths occurring once and the leading ten covering 1.3%. The study assigned cohorts using participant-reported clinical history. Sequencing was done on a sample of PBMCs or T cells enriched from blood (not recorded which). The V call is TRBV5-6, the J call TRBJ2-7; tentative D call: TRBD1 (6 bases). The sequence derives from a woman aged 40-49 years with acute COVID-19. CDR3 nucleotides: TGTGCCAGCAGCTTCCACAGGGACGAGCAGTACTTC. Its protein product is CASSFHRDEQYF.